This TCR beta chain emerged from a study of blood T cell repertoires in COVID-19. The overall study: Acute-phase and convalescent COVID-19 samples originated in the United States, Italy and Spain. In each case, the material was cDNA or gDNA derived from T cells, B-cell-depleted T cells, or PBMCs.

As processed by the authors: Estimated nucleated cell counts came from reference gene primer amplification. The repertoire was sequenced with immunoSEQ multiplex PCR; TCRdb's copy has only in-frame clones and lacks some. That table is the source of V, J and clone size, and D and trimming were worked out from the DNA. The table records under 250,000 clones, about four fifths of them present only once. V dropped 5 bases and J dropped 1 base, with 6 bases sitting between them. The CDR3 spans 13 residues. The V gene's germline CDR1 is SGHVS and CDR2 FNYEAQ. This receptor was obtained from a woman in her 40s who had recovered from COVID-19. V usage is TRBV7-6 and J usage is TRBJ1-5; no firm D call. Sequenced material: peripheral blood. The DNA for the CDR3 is TGTGCCAGCAGCCTACAGAGCAATCAGCCCCAGCATTTT. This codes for CASSLQSNQPQHF.